One and the same sample provided the 12 T cell receptor beta chains below, sequenced in a study of T cell changes during pregnancy in multiple sclerosis. Sequencing used immunoSEQ multiplex PCR; TCRdb keeps in-frame clones, though not all of them. This table holds approximately 20,000 clones, roughly 89% found once. The starting material was CD8+ T cells from peripheral blood mononuclear cells, obtained in the third trimester of pregnancy. These TCRs come from a female donor in good health, enrolled as a control in a pregnancy study.

This clone is termed medium-sized (0.01 to 0.1%). The sample holds other DNA sequences that translate to the same CDR3. This rearrangement joins TRBV15 to TRBJ1-2, with D maybe TRBD1 (5 bases). The ends were cut back, 6 bases at V and 5 bases at J, with 16 bases in the middle. Germline V gene lookup returns CDR1 LNHNV and CDR2 YYDKDF (reference sequence). The CDR3 runs 14 residues. CDR3 sequence (DNA): TGTGCCACCAGGGCGGGGGGGGACCCTTATGGCTACACCTTC. Protein product: CATRAGGDPYGYTF.

The chain recombines TRBV7-6 with TRBJ2-5; 11 nucleotides line up with TRBD2. The CDR3 is made up of 17 amino acids. J gave up 5 bases and V 5 bases, and 13 bases lay outside the gene matches. Per germline, CDR1 SGHVS and CDR2 FNYEAQ. The DNA of the CDR3 is TGTGCCAGCAGCCTGCGGGGTAGCGGGGGGGCCAGGGAGACCCAGTACTTC. As protein: CASSLRGSGGARETQYF.

The genes are TRBV30 and TRBJ2-7, with 8 nucleotides matching TRBD1. The J segment lost 3 bases and the V segment lost 0 bases, leaving 22 bases of the junction unmatched. This CDR3 spans 20 amino acids. The germline CDR1 and CDR2 sequences are GTSNPN and SVGIG (reference sequence). CDR3 loop: CAWSVSFFPPIQGVFYEQYF. The CDR3, as DNA: TGTGCCTGGAGTGTATCTTTCTTCCCTCCAATACAGGGGGTGTTCTACGAGCAGTACTTC.

The J gene is TRBJ2-1, the V gene TRBV11-3; 8 bases map to TRBD1. J gave up 7 bases and V 0 bases, and 5 bases lay outside the gene matches. This CDR3 is built from 15 residues. Germline loops: CDR1 SGHNT, CDR2 YENEEA. CDR3 sequence reads: CASSLEGTGGNEQFF. CDR3 nucleotides: TGTGCCAGCAGCTTAGAGGGAACAGGGGGGAATGAGCAGTTCTTC.

The J gene is TRBJ2-2, the V gene TRBV7-9; 11 positions agree with TRBD1. Trimming at V came to 6 bases and at J to 6 bases, leaving 6 bases not matched to a gene. This CDR3 is built from 15 residues. Looked up from germline, CDR1 is SEHNR and CDR2 is FQNEAQ (reference sequence). The CDR3 loop is CASSPGTGGPGELFF. The DNA of the CDR3 is TGTGCCAGCAGTCCCGGGACAGGGGGTCCCGGGGAGCTGTTTTTT.

The V and J genes are TRBV7-9 and TRBJ1-2; D uncertain. Germline V gene sequence: CDR1 SEHNR, CDR2 FQNEAQ (reference sequence). Trimming shortened V by 6 bases and J by 4 bases, and 18 bases separated the two germline ends. This CDR3 has 15 amino acids. This CDR3 reads CASRAGERSIYGYTF. The CDR3 DNA reads as TGTGCCAGCAGGGCCGGGGAGAGATCTATCTATGGCTACACCTTC.

The CDR3 spells CSAQARHEQYF. The CDR3 nucleotides read TGCAGCGCCCAAGCCCGCCACGAGCAGTACTTC. V is TRBV29-1 and J is TRBJ2-7, with D unclear. Trimming took off 7 bases at V and 5 bases at J, with 12 bases between the two ends. The CDR3 is made up of 11 amino acids. Germline assignment: CDR1 SQVTM and CDR2 ANQGSEA.

The chain uses TRBV4-1 and TRBJ2-7; 8 nucleotides line up with TRBD2. Germline assignment: CDR1 MGHRA and CDR2 YSYEKL. V was clipped by 1 base and J by 2 bases; unmatched bases: 4. The CDR3 extends over 15 amino acids. CDR3 amino acids: CASSQVERGTYEQYF. The CDR3, as DNA: TGCGCCAGCAGCCAAGTAGAGCGGGGGACCTACGAGCAGTACTTC.

This chain uses TRBV15 with TRBJ1-4; TRBD1 agrees at 11 bases. The germline gives CDR1 LNHNV, CDR2 YYDKDF (reference sequence). This CDR3 has 16 amino acids. Germline trimming cut 4 bases from V and 8 bases from J; bases unmatched to any gene: 9. The CDR3 loop reads CATSTGTGGWGEKLFF. The DNA of the CDR3 is TGTGCCACCAGCACCGGGACAGGGGGATGGGGAGAAAAACTGTTTTTT.

This chain links TRBV7-2 with TRBJ1-5; D possibly corresponds to TRBD1 (6 bases). This CDR3 region has 15 residues. V lost 2 bases, J lost 0 bases, and 8 bases lay in between. Germline-derived CDR1 and CDR2 are SGHTA and FQGNSA. The CDR3: CASSLNRDSNQPQHF. The CDR3 region has the DNA TGTGCCAGCAGCTTAAACAGGGATAGCAATCAGCCCCAGCATTTT.

The rearrangement links TRBV7-2 to TRBJ1-1; 7 positions match TRBD1. The CDR3 extends over 14 amino acids. Losses at the gene ends were 4 bases for V and 3 bases for J; bases not matched to a gene: 5. Germline CDR1 reads SGHTA; CDR2 reads FQGNSA. The CDR3 loop reads CASSSRTGDTEAFF. The DNA for the CDR3 is TGTGCCAGCAGCTCCCGAACAGGGGACACTGAAGCTTTCTTT.

This clone was found once. The chain carries TRBV4-3 and TRBJ2-1; D gene ambiguous. The CDR3 contains 15 residues. The germline V and J ends were trimmed by 0 bases and 2 bases, with 8 bases remaining between them. Germline-derived CDR1 and CDR2 are LGHNA and YSLEER. The CDR3 spells CASSQDRAPYNEQFF. Here the CDR3 DNA reads TGCGCCAGCAGCCAAGATCGCGCCCCCTACAATGAGCAGTTCTTC.